Presented here are 29 T cell receptor beta chains from one specimen sequenced in a study of response to subunit inactivated influenza vaccine (dated by TCRdb to between 2018 and 2020). The method behind the library was RT-PCR. These reads were obtained on an Illumina HiSeq 2500. Using fastp at Q25 and MiXCR, TCRdb reprocessed the public reads and kept productive beta chains. One record per CDR3 amino acid sequence lists the most common genes and DNA. The sample includes about 540,000 distinct CDR3 sequences, with around 25% observed a single time. The top ten clones comprise 2.5% to 3% of the sample. These data are also associated with another study on T cells expressing NK-cell markers. The second study also describes: 5'RACE template switching, by which a universal primer site and unique molecular identifiers were added, was used to make TCR beta cDNA libraries.

The material was CD4+ T cells sorted from PBMCs, obtained 11 to 12 days after vaccination. These receptors originate from a man between 45 and 60 years old who received an inactivated influenza vaccine. Donor details come from another sample of the same person, matched by shared clones.

This clonotype was detected only a few times. The V and J genes are TRBV11-2 and TRBJ2-2, with 10 bases identical to TRBD2. Germline CDR1 is SGHAT and CDR2 is FQNNGV. The J segment lost 0 bases and the V segment lost 1 base, leaving 5 bases of the junction unmatched. There are 18 residues in the CDR3. The CDR3 DNA follows: TGTGCCAGCAGCTTAGTCACGCTAGCGGGGGCGAACACCGGGGAGCTGTTTTTT. Its translation: CASSLVTLAGANTGELFF.

The rearrangement joins TRBV7-2 to TRBJ2-1, with 11 bases matching TRBD2. CDR3 size: 15 residues. V shed 5 bases and J 6 bases; nucleotides not matched to a gene: 6. Per the germline V gene, CDR1 is SGHTA and CDR2 is FQGNSA. The CDR3 reads CASSKGLAVSNEQFF. The CDR3 nucleotides are TGTGCCAGCAGCAAGGGACTAGCGGTTTCCAATGAGCAGTTCTTC.

This rearrangement joins TRBV20-1 to TRBJ2-4; D gene ambiguous. The CDR3 contains 14 residues. Germline values: CDR1 DFQATT, CDR2 SNEGSKA (reference sequence). V was clipped by 6 bases and J by 6 bases, with 18 bases between them. The CDR3 DNA is TGCAGTGCAGGGTCTCAGTTTGTGGGAAACATTCAGTACTTC. Protein product: CSAGSQFVGNIQYF.

The CDR3 coding sequence is TGTGCCAGCACCCCTCCAGGGGGGGAAGGAGAAAAACTGTTTTTT. Residues: CASTPPGGEGEKLFF. The chain is built from TRBV2 and TRBJ1-4; the match to TRBD1 covers 7 bases. This CDR3 is 15 amino acids long. Germline values: CDR1 SNHLY, CDR2 FYNNEI. The V gene end was trimmed by 7 bases and the J gene end by 8 bases; junction bases not matched to a gene: 13.

The CDR3 region has the DNA TGTGCCAGCACTCTTACGACTAGCGGGTCGGGCGAGACCCAGTACTTC. It codes for CASTLTTSGSGETQYF. J is TRBJ2-5 and V is TRBV2; 10 bases map to TRBD2. CDR1 SNHLY and CDR2 FYNNEI come from the germline V gene. V shed 7 bases and J 5 bases; nucleotides not matched to a gene: 13. CDR3 length: 16 amino acids.

This clonotype was seen a few times. The J gene is TRBJ2-5, the V gene TRBV29-1; TRBD1 or TRBD2 may be the D gene (5 bases each). V lost 2 bases and J 2 bases, leaving 15 bases between the germline ends. CDR3 length: 15 amino acids. In germline, CDR1 is SQVTM, CDR2 ANQGSEA. The CDR3 bases are TGCAGCGTTGAAATTCGGGGCATAGGGCAAGAGACCCAGTACTTC. Translation gives CSVEIRGIGQETQYF.

This clonotype has a handful of counts. This sequence joins TRBV20-1 and TRBJ2-5, with no clear D. This CDR3 has 12 residues. Germline V gene sequence: CDR1 DFQATT, CDR2 SNEGSKA (reference sequence). V was shortened by 2 bases and J by 4 bases, with 8 bases between the two germline ends. This chain's CDR3 is CSARQPVETQYF. CDR3 in DNA: TGCAGTGCTAGACAACCGGTAGAGACCCAGTACTTC.

Only a few counts were recorded for this clonotype. The chain links TRBV20-1 to TRBJ2-7; 9 bases map to TRBD2. The length of the CDR3 is 13 residues. The V gene end was trimmed by 3 bases and the J gene end by 7 bases; junction bases not matched to a gene: 7. Looked up from germline, CDR1 is DFQATT and CDR2 is SNEGSKA (reference sequence). The CDR3 region has the DNA TGCAGTGCTAGCCCTAGCGGGATATGGGAGCAGTACTTC. Its protein is CSASPSGIWEQYF.

This chain joins TRBV20-1 and TRBJ2-7; TRBD2 agrees at 7 bases. Germline assignment: CDR1 DFQATT and CDR2 SNEGSKA (reference sequence). This CDR3 spans 15 amino acids. J was trimmed by 7 bases and V by 0 bases; bases with no gene match: 12. The CDR3: CSARDQRSGVLEQYF. Written as DNA, the CDR3 is TGCAGTGCTAGAGATCAGAGGAGCGGGGTGCTGGAGCAGTACTTC.

This clonotype was found a few times. The chain uses TRBV11-2 and TRBJ2-4; a possible D gene is TRBD2 (6 bases). The germline V and J ends were trimmed by 1 base and 10 bases, with 11 bases remaining between them. Germline CDR1 SGHAT, CDR2 FQNNGV. The CDR3 covers 13 residues. DNA of the CDR3: TGTGCCAGCAGCTTAGTTCTAGCGTCAATTCAGTACTTC. It yields the protein CASSLVLASIQYF. The variable domain in full, completed from reference TRBV11-2 and TRBJ2-4, reads EAGVAQSPRYKIIEKRQSVAFWCNPISGHATLYWYQQILGQGPKLLIQFQNNGVVDDSQLPKDRFSAERLKGVDSTLKIQPAKLEDSAVYLCASSLVLASIQYFGAGTRLSVL.

V usage is TRBV28 and J usage is TRBJ1-1, with D tentatively TRBD1 (6 bases). V lost 7 bases, J lost 14 bases, and 17 bases lay in between. This CDR3 contains 11 residues. From germline, CDR1 is MDHEN and CDR2 SYDVKM. The CDR3 DNA reads as TGTGCCAGCAACAAGTCGGGGGCGGGCTTCTTT. Amino acid sequence: CASNKSGAGFF.

V is TRBV5-5 and J is TRBJ2-3, with D perhaps TRBD1 (6 bases). V was trimmed by 1 base and J by 7 bases, leaving 16 bases between them. The CDR3 covers 15 residues. CDR1 is SGHKS, CDR2 YYEKEE, per germline (reference sequence). The CDR3 coding sequence is TGTGCCAGCAGCTTGACAGGGAATTTCAGAAATACGCAGTATTTT. This encodes CASSLTGNFRNTQYF.

This chain joins TRBV5-1 and TRBJ2-5, with 10 bases identical to TRBD2. Germline-derived CDR1 and CDR2 are SGHRS and YFSETQ. CDR3 length: 13 amino acids. J gave up 6 bases and V 8 bases, and 7 bases lay outside the gene matches. The CDR3 region is CASRSSGGQTQYF. CDR3 nucleotide sequence: TGCGCCAGTCGATCTAGCGGGGGACAGACCCAGTACTTC.

The rearrangement joins TRBV10-3 to TRBJ2-6, with a weak D call TRBD2 (5 bases). The CDR3 has 16 amino acids. V was pared by 7 bases and J by 1 base, with 14 bases between. CDR1 ENHRY and CDR2 SYGVKD come from the germline V gene. The CDR3 region has the DNA TGTGCCATCACCTCACCTCGGGGTTCTGGGGCCAACGTCCTGACTTTC. It yields the protein CAITSPRGSGANVLTF.

J is TRBJ2-5 and V is TRBV11-1; D is possibly TRBD2 (6 bases). Trimming left V 1 base short and J 5 bases short, with 14 bases between. The germline V gene has CDR1 SGHAT and CDR2 FQDESV (reference sequence). The CDR3 is made up of 15 amino acids. The CDR3 is CASSLDGSGGETQYF. CDR3 sequence (DNA): TGTGCCAGCAGCTTAGATGGTAGCGGTGGGGAGACCCAGTACTTC.

This clonotype was seen a handful of times. This chain connects TRBV21-1 to TRBJ2-7; TRBD1, the table's D call, lacks a check against the DNA. TRBV21-1 counts as a pseudogene. This CDR3 contains 15 residues. The chain's CDR3 is CASSKEGTGAYEQYF. Written as DNA, the CDR3 is TGTGCCAGCAGCAAAGAAGGGACAGGGGCCTACGAGCAGTACTTC.

This clonotype turned up a few times. V and J are TRBV12-3 or TRBV12-4 and TRBJ1-1; tentative D call: TRBD1 (5 bases). CDR3 length: 12 amino acids. V lost 2 bases, J lost 11 bases, and 12 bases lay in between. CDR3 DNA sequence: TGTGCCAGCAGTTTAATTGGGGCTGGGGCTTTCTTT. Translating gives CASSLIGAGAFF.

The sample holds many counts of this clonotype. The chain has TRBV30 and TRBJ1-1; D gene ambiguous. CDR1 is GTSNPN and CDR2 is SVGIG in the germline V gene (reference sequence). With 0 bases removed from V and 0 bases from J, the gap between germline ends came to 8 bases. CDR3 length: 14 residues. Here the CDR3 reads CAWSVGIMNTEAFF. CDR3 in DNA: TGTGCCTGGAGTGTTGGGATTATGAACACTGAAGCTTTCTTT.

This clonotype has just a few counts. The CDR3 sequence is CASSPIPGQPQHF. In nucleotides, the CDR3 is TGTGCCAGCAGCCCCATCCCGGGTCAGCCCCAGCATTTT. The rearrangement links TRBV6-2 or TRBV6-3 to TRBJ1-5, with unresolved D. The V end was cut by 6 bases, the J end by 6 bases, with 12 bases between. The CDR3 loop spans 13 amino acids. CDR1 is MNHEY and CDR2 is SVGEGT in the germline V gene.

The CDR3, as DNA: TGCGCCACCCGTCGACTAGCGGGAAATACGAATGAGCAGTTCTTC. This sequence encodes CATRRLAGNTNEQFF. V usage is TRBV10-2 and J usage is TRBJ2-1; TRBD2 matches at 11 bases. V shed 10 bases, J shed 7 bases, and the junction held 12 bases outside the gene matches. This CDR3 spans 15 amino acids. Germline lookup yields CDR1 WSHSY and CDR2 SAAADI.

The table lists this clonotype with a few counts. The V call is TRBV20-1, the J call TRBJ2-4; D is unresolved. This CDR3 region has 15 residues. Deletions cut 5 bases from V and 1 base from J, with 15 bases between. Germline CDR1 reads DFQATT; CDR2 reads SNEGSKA (reference sequence). This CDR3 reads CSAPRRDVAKNIQYF. Written as DNA, the CDR3 is TGCAGTGCTCCCCGAAGGGATGTCGCCAAAAACATTCAGTACTTC.

The genes are TRBV6-2 or TRBV6-3 and TRBJ2-3, with D perhaps matching TRBD1 (5 bases). Looked up from germline, CDR1 is MNHEY and CDR2 is SVGEGT. V lost 6 bases, J lost 4 bases, and 14 bases lay in between. CDR3 size: 14 residues. In nucleotides, the CDR3 is TGTGCCAGCAGACAGGACCTAAGACCAGATACGCAGTATTTT. This codes for CASRQDLRPDTQYF.

The chain has TRBV4-3 and TRBJ2-2; D unclear. The germline V and J ends were trimmed by 3 bases and 0 bases, with 11 bases remaining between them. The CDR3 spans 16 residues. Germline V gives CDR1 LGHNA, CDR2 YSLEER. CDR3 DNA sequence: TGCGCCAGCAGCCAGCAGACCGATACGAACACCGGGGAGCTGTTTTTT. Protein: CASSQQTDTNTGELFF.

This chain links TRBV7-2 with TRBJ2-3, with 7 bases aligning to TRBD1. The CDR3 has 16 amino acids. Per the germline V gene, CDR1 is SGHTA and CDR2 is FQGNSA. The trim removed 1 base at V and 2 bases at J, leaving 6 bases unmatched. The CDR3 sequence is CASSLVAQGNTDTQYF. CDR3 DNA: TGTGCCAGCAGCTTAGTTGCACAGGGGAACACAGATACGCAGTATTTT.

This clonotype turned up a few times. The chain uses TRBV7-6 and TRBJ1-1, with D unresolved. The V end was cut by 5 bases, the J end by 12 bases, with 16 bases between. Per the germline V gene, CDR1 is SGHVS and CDR2 is FNYEAQ. The CDR3 runs to 12 residues. CDR3 nucleotides: TGTGCCAGCAGCACTGCGTGGGGTATAACTTTCTTT. This gives the protein CASSTAWGITFF.

CDR3 residues: CASSAQRYGELFF. The CDR3 nucleotides are TGTGCCAGCAGTGCCCAGAGATACGGGGAGCTGTTTTTT. This chain uses TRBV6-2 or TRBV6-3 with TRBJ2-2, with D hard to call. Deletions cut 5 bases from V and 7 bases from J, with 11 bases between. The CDR3 contains 13 residues. The germline V gene encodes CDR1 MNHEY and CDR2 SVGEGT.

The chain links TRBV20-1 to TRBJ2-1, with 8 positions matching TRBD2. The CDR3 covers 14 residues. Germline CDR1 DFQATT, CDR2 SNEGSKA (reference sequence). Trimming removed 7 bases from V and 6 bases from J; junction bases left unmatched: 11. Written as DNA, the CDR3 is TGCAGTGTACCCAGCGGGAGTTACCCCAATGAGCAGTTCTTC. Translating gives CSVPSGSYPNEQFF.

This chain joins TRBV29-1 and TRBJ2-3; D not resolved. This CDR3 spans 13 amino acids. In germline, CDR1 is SQVTM, CDR2 ANQGSEA. Trimming cost V 4 bases and J 0 bases, with 8 bases left between them. In DNA form, the CDR3 reads TGCAGCGTTGCGCGGTCTAGCACAGATACGCAGTATTTT. This translates into CSVARSSTDTQYF.

This clonotype appeared a few times. J is TRBJ1-2 and V is TRBV27; D uncertain. The CDR3 runs to 11 residues. The germline CDR1 and CDR2 sequences are MNHEY and SMNVEV (reference sequence). The germline V and J ends were trimmed by 5 bases and 4 bases, with 5 bases remaining between them. The CDR3 DNA reads TGTGCCAGCAGTCCAATCTATGGCTACACCTTC. Amino acid sequence: CASSPIYGYTF.